These 29 T cell receptor beta chains were sequenced from one sample in a study of CXCR3-negative and CXCR3-positive naive CD8 T cells (dated by TCRdb to between 2018 and 2021). Their antigen targets remain unknown. The sequencing machine was a NextSeq 550. The Human TCR Profiling Kit (MiLaboratory) was used to prepare UMI-labeled 5' RACE TRB cDNA libraries. One entry per CDR3 protein sequence results from the TCRdb reprocessing of the reads, with DNA left out. The table of this sample itemizes 65,000 to 75,000 distinct CDR3 sequences. 0.71% of the sample is in the top ten clones. Overall results and qualifications from the work: Compared with CXCR3-negative naive cells, CXCR3-positive naive cells had TRB CDR3s with higher hydrophobicity (lower Kidera factor 4), lower energy, and higher strength and volume indices.

Material: naive CXCR3+ CD8+ T cells from blood. The intended sense of this specimen's cell subset or site label: CD45RO-CCR7+CD27+CD95- naive CD8+ T cells expressing CXCR3 (TNR3+). The receptors originated from a human donor in good health. Some clones in this sample may be carry-over from other donors' samples.

The chain links TRBV27 to TRBJ2-2; TCRdb outputs TRBD2, but without DNA this stays unchecked. This CDR3 has 16 amino acids. CDR1 is MNHEY and CDR2 is SMNVEV in the germline V gene (reference sequence). CDR3 sequence: CASSPGGALSFGELFF.

The chain employs TRBV5-4 and TRBJ2-3; TCRdb outputs TRBD2, but without DNA this stays unchecked. Germline V gene data show CDR1 as SGHNT and CDR2 as YYREEE (reference sequence). The CDR3 has 16 residues. The CDR3 reads CASSQLAGVRTDTQYF. The entire variable domain, with the rest obtained from reference TRBV5-4 and TRBJ2-3, is as follows: ETGVTQSPTHLIKTRGQQVTLRCSSQSGHNTVSWYQQALGQGPQFIFQYYREEENGRGNFPPRFSGLQFPNYSSELNVNALELDDSALYLCASSQLAGVRTDTQYFGPGTRLTVL.

The genes are TRBV10-3 and TRBJ2-7; TCRdb outputs TRBD2, but without DNA this stays unchecked. The CDR3 contains 14 residues. From germline, CDR1 is ENHRY and CDR2 SYGVKD. CDR3 region: CAISESREGHEQYF.

This chain connects TRBV4-3 to TRBJ2-1; TCRdb outputs TRBD2, but without DNA this stays unchecked. The CDR3 spans 21 residues. The germline gives CDR1 LGHNA, CDR2 YSLEER. This chain's CDR3 is CASSQDRVDLAGIGSYNEQFF.

The V gene is TRBV5-1, the J gene TRBJ2-5; no DNA is available, so the TRBD2 call from TCRdb remains unchecked. The germline V gene encodes CDR1 SGHRS and CDR2 YFSETQ. CDR3 length equals 17 residues. The CDR3: CASSLDTSGGYQETQYF.

The chain couples TRBV5-1 to TRBJ2-1; as DNA is missing, the TRBD2 call by TCRdb cannot be tested. Per the germline V gene, CDR1 is SGHRS and CDR2 is YFSETQ. There are 17 residues in the CDR3. CDR3 in amino acids: CASSLVASGGLYNEQFF.

The genes are TRBV4-3 and TRBJ2-3; as DNA is missing, the TRBD1 call by TCRdb cannot be tested. This CDR3 is 18 amino acids long. Germline assignment: CDR1 LGHNA and CDR2 YSLEER. CDR3 in amino acids: CASSQDPYARAISDTQYF.

The rearrangement joins TRBV14 to TRBJ2-7. Germline CDR1 reads SGHDN; CDR2 reads FVKESK. The CDR3 is 13 residues long. CDR3 region: CASSSWLAYEQYF.

This chain links TRBV20-1 with TRBJ2-5. The CDR3 is 16 residues long. Germline V gene sequence: CDR1 DFQATT, CDR2 SNEGSKA (reference sequence). CDR3 loop: CSARDLTSGDQETQYF.

This rearrangement joins TRBV12-3 or TRBV12-4 to TRBJ1-2; TCRdb's D call of TRBD1 is untestable without DNA. The CDR3 spans 15 residues. The CDR3 reads CASSSPLTGDYGYTF.

This chain joins TRBV4-3 and TRBJ2-2. The CDR3 length is 13 residues. Germline V gene lookup returns CDR1 LGHNA and CDR2 YSLEER. The CDR3 is CASSQDRLGELFF.

The chain couples TRBV11-2 to TRBJ2-1. Germline assignment: CDR1 SGHAT and CDR2 FQNNGV. The CDR3 has 18 amino acids. The CDR3 sequence: CASSRRRDLVGSYNEQFF.

CDR3 residues: CASSQELTDNRPTDTQYF. The chain links TRBV3-1 to TRBJ2-3; TCRdb's D call of TRBD1 is untestable without DNA. Germline CDR1 reads LGHDT; CDR2 reads YNNKEL (reference sequence). The CDR3 spans 18 residues.

The chain has TRBV12-3 or TRBV12-4 and TRBJ2-4; TCRdb proposes TRBD1, but this gene call is untestable without DNA. CDR3 length: 19 amino acids. CDR3 protein: CASSFDPSGDTLAKNIQYF.

The chain combines TRBV7-6 with TRBJ2-1; TCRdb's D gene call, TRBD1, goes unchecked for lack of DNA. The CDR3 covers 14 residues. Germline V CDR1 and CDR2: SGHVS, FNYEAQ. This CDR3 is CASSLAGGHNEQFF. The full variable domain, its missing parts supplied by reference TRBV7-6 and TRBJ2-1, is GAGVSQSPRYKVTKRGQDVALRCDPISGHVSLYWYRQALGQGPEFLTYFNYEAQQDKSGLPNDRFSAERPEGSISTLTIQRTEQRDSAMYRCASSLAGGHNEQFFGPGTRLTVL.

The chain joins TRBV12-3 or TRBV12-4 to TRBJ2-3; TCRdb gives TRBD2 as the D gene, but with no DNA this cannot be confirmed. The CDR3 runs to 17 residues. This CDR3 is CASSPPRGSGEVDTQYF.

The chain is built from TRBV12-3 or TRBV12-4 and TRBJ1-2; checking the TCRdb D call of TRBD1 is not possible without DNA. This CDR3 comprises 12 residues. CDR3 loop: CASTLGGYGYTF.

The V gene is TRBV27, the J gene TRBJ2-1; as DNA is missing, the TRBD2 call by TCRdb cannot be tested. Germline V gene data show CDR1 as MNHEY and CDR2 as SMNVEV (reference sequence). The CDR3 has 15 residues. CDR3 sequence: CASSYSSGVDNEQFF.

V is TRBV7-9 and J is TRBJ2-7; as DNA is missing, the TRBD1 call by TCRdb cannot be tested. Germline CDR1 SEHNR, CDR2 FQNEAQ (reference sequence). The CDR3 has 14 residues. The CDR3 region is CASSSQGRPYEQYF. The variable domain in full, with the rest retrieved from reference TRBV7-9 and TRBJ2-7, is DTGVSQNPRHKITKRGQNVTFRCDPISEHNRLYWYRQTLGQGPEFLTYFQNEAQLEKSRLLSDRFSAERPKGSFSTLEIQRTEQGDSAMYLCASSSQGRPYEQYFGPGTRLTVT.

The V gene is TRBV29-1, the J gene TRBJ2-7; no DNA is available, so the TRBD1 call from TCRdb remains unchecked. The CDR3 loop spans 16 amino acids. Germline V gene lookup returns CDR1 SQVTM and CDR2 ANQGSEA. CDR3 region: CSVEEVRTGGAYEQYF.

The chain has TRBV9 and TRBJ2-5; the D call of TRBD2 rests on TCRdb alone, since no DNA is present to check it. The germline V gene encodes CDR1 SGDLS and CDR2 YYNGEE. The CDR3 is made up of 14 amino acids. CDR3 sequence: CASSARHGGETQYF.

The chain carries TRBV25-1 and TRBJ1-3. Germline V gene sequence: CDR1 MGHDK, CDR2 SYGVNS. This CDR3 spans 16 amino acids. The chain's CDR3 is CASSPNKEYFGNTIYF.

V gene TRBV7-9 combines with J gene TRBJ1-1; TCRdb picks TRBD1, but there is no DNA to check that call. CDR3 size: 13 residues. CDR1 SEHNR and CDR2 FQNEAQ come from the germline V gene (reference sequence). The CDR3 region is CASISGPGNEAFF.

The rearrangement joins TRBV2 to TRBJ2-7; the TCRdb D gene call, TRBD1, has no DNA to confirm it. The CDR3 loop spans 16 amino acids. Germline values: CDR1 SNHLY, CDR2 FYNNEI. CDR3 sequence: CASSDKGTARDDEQYF.

V is TRBV14 and J is TRBJ2-4. Germline loops: CDR1 SGHDN, CDR2 FVKESK. There are 16 residues in the CDR3. Here the CDR3 reads CASSQSRSSAKNIQYF.

The rearrangement links TRBV6-6 to TRBJ2-1. Germline V CDR1 and CDR2: MNHNY, SVGAGI (reference sequence). The CDR3 sequence is 15 residues long. This CDR3 is CASSYPKEQSNEQFF.

This chain connects TRBV28 to TRBJ2-7. The CDR3 is 14 amino acids. Germline CDR1 and CDR2: MDHEN and SYDVKM. The CDR3 loop reads CASSFPQDSYEQYF. The complete variable domain, with remaining parts taken from reference TRBV28 and TRBJ2-7, reads DVKVTQSSRYLVKRTGEKVFLECVQDMDHENMFWYRQDPGLGLRLIYFSYDVKMKEKGDIPEGYSVSREKKERFSLILESASTNQTSMYLCASSFPQDSYEQYFGPGTRLTVT.

The V and J genes are TRBV12-3 or TRBV12-4 and TRBJ2-7; TCRdb proposes TRBD1, but this gene call is untestable without DNA. CDR3 length equals 13 residues. The CDR3 protein is CASSRTGSYEQYF.

The chain combines TRBV9 with TRBJ2-2; TCRdb reports TRBD2, a call that lacks DNA to check it against. The CDR3 runs 15 residues. CDR1 is SGDLS and CDR2 is YYNGEE in the germline V gene. This chain's CDR3 is CASRGTSGNTGELFF. Full variable domain (missing parts from reference TRBV9 and TRBJ2-2): DSGVTQTPKHLITATGQRVTLRCSPRSGDLSVYWYQQSLDQGLQFLIQYYNGEERAKGNILERFSAQQFPDLHSELNLSSLELGDSALYFCASRGTSGNTGELFFGEGSRLTVL.